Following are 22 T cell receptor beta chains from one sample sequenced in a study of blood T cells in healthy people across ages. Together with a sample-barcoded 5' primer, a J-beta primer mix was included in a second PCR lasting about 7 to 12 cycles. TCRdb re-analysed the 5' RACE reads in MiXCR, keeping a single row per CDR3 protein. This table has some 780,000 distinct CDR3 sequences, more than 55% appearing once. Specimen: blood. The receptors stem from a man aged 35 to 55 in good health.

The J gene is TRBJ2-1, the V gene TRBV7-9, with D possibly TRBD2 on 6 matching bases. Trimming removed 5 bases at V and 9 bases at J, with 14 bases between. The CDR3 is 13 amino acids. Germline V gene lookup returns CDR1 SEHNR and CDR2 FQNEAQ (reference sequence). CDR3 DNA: TGTGCCAGCAGCCAACGGGACTCTGGTGAGCAGTTCTTC. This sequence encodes CASSQRDSGEQFF.

The CDR3 protein is CAISDFGAGGNYGYTF. In nucleotides, the CDR3 is TGTGCCATCAGTGACTTCGGGGCAGGAGGTAACTATGGCTACACCTTC. The chain carries TRBV10-3 and TRBJ1-2, with D possibly matching TRBD1 (5 bases). Trimming shortened V by 3 bases and J by 1 base, and 15 bases separated the two germline ends. Germline loops: CDR1 ENHRY, CDR2 SYGVKD. The CDR3 is 16 amino acids.

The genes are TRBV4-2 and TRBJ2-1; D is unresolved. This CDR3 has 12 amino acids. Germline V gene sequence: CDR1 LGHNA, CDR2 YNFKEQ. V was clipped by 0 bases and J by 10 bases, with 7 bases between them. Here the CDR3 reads CASSQDRQEQFF. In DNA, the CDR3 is TGTGCCAGCAGCCAAGATAGGCAGGAGCAGTTCTTC.

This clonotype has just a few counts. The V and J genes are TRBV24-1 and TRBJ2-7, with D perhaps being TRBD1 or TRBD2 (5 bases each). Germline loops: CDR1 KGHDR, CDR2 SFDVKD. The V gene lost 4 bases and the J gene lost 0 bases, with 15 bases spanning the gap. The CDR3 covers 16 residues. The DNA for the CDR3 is TGTGCCACCAGTGACCTCCGGGACCGCGGCTCCTACGAGCAGTACTTC. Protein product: CATSDLRDRGSYEQYF.

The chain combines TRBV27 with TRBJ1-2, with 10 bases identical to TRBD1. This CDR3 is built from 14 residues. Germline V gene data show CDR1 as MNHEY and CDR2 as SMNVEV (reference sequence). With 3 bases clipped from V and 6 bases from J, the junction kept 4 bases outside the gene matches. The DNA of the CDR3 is TGTGCCAGCAGTTTTAAGACAGGGGGCCATGGCTACACCTTC. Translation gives CASSFKTGGHGYTF.

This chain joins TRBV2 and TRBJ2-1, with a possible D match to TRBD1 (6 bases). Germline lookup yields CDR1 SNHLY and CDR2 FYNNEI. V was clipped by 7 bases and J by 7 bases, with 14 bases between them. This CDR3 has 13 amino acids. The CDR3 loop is CASNRARGNEQFF. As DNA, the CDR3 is TGTGCCAGCAACAGGGCCAGGGGAAATGAGCAGTTCTTC.

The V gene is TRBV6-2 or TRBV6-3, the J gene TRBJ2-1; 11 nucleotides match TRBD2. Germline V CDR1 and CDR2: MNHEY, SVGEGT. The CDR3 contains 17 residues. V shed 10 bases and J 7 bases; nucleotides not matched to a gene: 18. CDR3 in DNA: TGTGCCACCGCAAACCTCATCGGACTAGCGGGTTCAAATGAGCAGTTCTTC. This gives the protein CATANLIGLAGSNEQFF.

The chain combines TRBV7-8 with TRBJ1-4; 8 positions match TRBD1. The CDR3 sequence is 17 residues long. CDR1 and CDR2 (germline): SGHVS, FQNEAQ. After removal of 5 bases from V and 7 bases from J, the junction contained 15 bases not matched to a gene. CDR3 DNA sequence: TGTGCCAGCAGCCGATGGGCAGGGGGCGGTTCGCTTGAAAAACTGTTTTTT. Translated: CASSRWAGGGSLEKLFF.

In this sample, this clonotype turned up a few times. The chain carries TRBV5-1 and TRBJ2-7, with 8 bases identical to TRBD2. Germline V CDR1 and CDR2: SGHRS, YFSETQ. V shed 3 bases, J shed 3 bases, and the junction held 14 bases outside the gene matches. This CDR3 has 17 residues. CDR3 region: CASSSQDHGGGIYEQYF. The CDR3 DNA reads TGCGCCAGCAGCTCCCAGGACCACGGCGGGGGGATCTACGAGCAGTACTTC.

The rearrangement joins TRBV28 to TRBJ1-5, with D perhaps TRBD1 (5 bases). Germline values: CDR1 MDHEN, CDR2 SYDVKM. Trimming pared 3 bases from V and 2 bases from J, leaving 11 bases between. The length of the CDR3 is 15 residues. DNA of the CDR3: TGTGCCAGCAGTTTTGGGGGAGTTGGCAATCAGCCCCAGCATTTT. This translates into CASSFGGVGNQPQHF.

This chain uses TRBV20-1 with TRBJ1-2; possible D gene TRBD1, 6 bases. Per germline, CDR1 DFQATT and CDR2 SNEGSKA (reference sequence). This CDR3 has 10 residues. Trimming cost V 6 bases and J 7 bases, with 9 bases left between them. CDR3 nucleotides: TGCAGTGCCGGGGACACTGGCTACACCTTC. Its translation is CSAGDTGYTF.

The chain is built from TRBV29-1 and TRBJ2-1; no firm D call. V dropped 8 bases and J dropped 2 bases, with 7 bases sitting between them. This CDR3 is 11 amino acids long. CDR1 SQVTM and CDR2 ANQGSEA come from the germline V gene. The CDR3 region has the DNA TGCAGCACCCGCCCCTACAATGAGCAGTTCTTC. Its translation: CSTRPYNEQFF.

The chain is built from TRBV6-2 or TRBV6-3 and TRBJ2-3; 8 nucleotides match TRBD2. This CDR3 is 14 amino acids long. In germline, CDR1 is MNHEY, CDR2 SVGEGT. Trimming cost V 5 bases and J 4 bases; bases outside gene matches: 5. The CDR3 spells CASSRAGAADTQYF. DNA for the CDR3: TGTGCCAGCAGTAGAGCGGGAGCGGCAGATACGCAGTATTTT.

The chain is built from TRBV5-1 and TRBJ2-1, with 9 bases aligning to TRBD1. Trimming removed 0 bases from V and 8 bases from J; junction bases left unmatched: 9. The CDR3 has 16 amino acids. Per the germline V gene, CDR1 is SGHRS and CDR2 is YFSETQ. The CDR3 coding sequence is TGCGCCAGCAGCTTGGACGGGACAGGGTCAGTCCATGAGCAGTTCTTC. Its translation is CASSLDGTGSVHEQFF.

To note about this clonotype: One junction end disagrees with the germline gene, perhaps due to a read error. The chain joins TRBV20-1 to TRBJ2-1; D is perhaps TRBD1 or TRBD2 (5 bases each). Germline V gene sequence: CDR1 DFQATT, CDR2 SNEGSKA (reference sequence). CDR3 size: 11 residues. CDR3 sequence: CSGEKQGWTFF. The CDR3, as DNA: TGCAGTGGAGAAAAGCAGGGTTGGACTTTCTTT.

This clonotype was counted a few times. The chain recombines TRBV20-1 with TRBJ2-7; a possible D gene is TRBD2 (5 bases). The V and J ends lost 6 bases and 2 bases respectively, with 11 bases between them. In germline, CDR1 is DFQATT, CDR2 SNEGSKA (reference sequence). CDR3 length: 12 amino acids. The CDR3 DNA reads TGCAGTGCCCCTCACGGGACCTACGAGCAGTACTTC. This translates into CSAPHGTYEQYF.

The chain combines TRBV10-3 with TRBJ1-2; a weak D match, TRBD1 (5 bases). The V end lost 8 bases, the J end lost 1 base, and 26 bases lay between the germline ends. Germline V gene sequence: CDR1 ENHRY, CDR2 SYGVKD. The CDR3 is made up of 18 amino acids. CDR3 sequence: CAIAGFGGAPQFNYGYTF. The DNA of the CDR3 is TGTGCCATCGCCGGTTTTGGTGGGGCTCCCCAATTTAACTATGGCTACACCTTC.

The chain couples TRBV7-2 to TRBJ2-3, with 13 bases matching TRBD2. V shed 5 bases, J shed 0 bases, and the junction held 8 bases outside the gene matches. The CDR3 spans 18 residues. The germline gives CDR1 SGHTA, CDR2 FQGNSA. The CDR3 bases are TGTGCCAGCAGCCCTACTAGCGGGGGGGCCACTAGCACAGATACGCAGTATTTT. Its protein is CASSPTSGGATSTDTQYF.

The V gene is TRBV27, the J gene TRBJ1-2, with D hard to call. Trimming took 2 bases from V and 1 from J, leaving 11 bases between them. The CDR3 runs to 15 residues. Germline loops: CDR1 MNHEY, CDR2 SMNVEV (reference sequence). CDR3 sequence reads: CASSLIGSLNYGYTF. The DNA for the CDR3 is TGTGCCAGCAGTTTAATAGGCAGTCTTAACTATGGCTACACCTTC.

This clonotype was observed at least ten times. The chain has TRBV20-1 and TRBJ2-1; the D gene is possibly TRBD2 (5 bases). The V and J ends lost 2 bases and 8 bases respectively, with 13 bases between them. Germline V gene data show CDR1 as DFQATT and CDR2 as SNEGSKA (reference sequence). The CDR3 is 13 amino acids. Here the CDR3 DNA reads TGCAGTGCTAGATTCCCAAGAGGGTATGAGCAGTTCTTC. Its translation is CSARFPRGYEQFF.

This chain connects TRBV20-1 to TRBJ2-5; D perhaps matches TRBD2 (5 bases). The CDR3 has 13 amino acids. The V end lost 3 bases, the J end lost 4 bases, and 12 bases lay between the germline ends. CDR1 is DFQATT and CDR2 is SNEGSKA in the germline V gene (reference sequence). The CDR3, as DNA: TGCAGTGCTAGTTCGGTCGCGGGAGAGACCCAGTACTTC. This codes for CSASSVAGETQYF.

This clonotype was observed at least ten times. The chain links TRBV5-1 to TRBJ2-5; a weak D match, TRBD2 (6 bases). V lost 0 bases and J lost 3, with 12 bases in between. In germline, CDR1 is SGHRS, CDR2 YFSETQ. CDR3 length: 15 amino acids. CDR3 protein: CASSLAGRREETQYF. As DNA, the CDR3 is TGCGCCAGCAGCTTGGCCGGCCGGAGGGAAGAGACCCAGTACTTC.